This T cell receptor (beta chain) was observed in a study of blood T cell repertoires in COVID-19 (dated by TCRdb to about 2020). As for the study more broadly: ImmuneRACE Cohort 3 recovered participants were defined by two consecutive negative NP/OP PCR tests, healthcare professional clearance, or symptom resolution. Deeply sampled blood TCRbeta repertoires from subjects exposed to, actively infected with, or recovered from COVID-19 were included in the dataset. Where available, HLA class I and class II types were obtained from metadata supplied by the sample provider rather than from assay-based typing. A de-identified subject ID, COVID-19 status, age in years and sex were almost always included in the sample metadata. Samples were obtained from the ongoing ImmuneRACE study (first 160 participants) and from about 1,300 subjects provided by 6 global collaborators. The collaborator samples originated in the United States, Italy and Spain and spanned the acute and convalescent phases of COVID-19. The repertoires were released in a freely available public database intended as a resource for research on the immune response to SARS-CoV-2. The prospective study material was composed of cDNA or gDNA derived from T cells, B-cell-depleted T cells, or PBMCs. Overall results and qualifications from the work: How much clinical and demographic metadata was included differed by source and by participant, and the metadata was provided uncurated.

TCRbeta CDR3 regions were amplified from genomic DNA using the immunoSEQ Assay, a bias-controlled multiplex PCR. As for how the authors treated the data: Within the assay, amplification of reference gene primers was used to estimate how many nucleated cells each sample contained. To quantify the absolute abundance of each unique TCRbeta CDR3 rearrangement, sequence reads were collapsed and filtered. Productive Simpson clonality was computed per sample as the square root of Simpson's diversity index over productive rearrangements. TCRdb took over this immuneACCESS table, retaining in-frame rearrangements with V and J assigned. Such tables are incomplete; in checked studies, under half of the missing clones stem from an unresolved V gene, and the remainder is unexplained. V, J and clone size are those of that table, while D and trimming were read from the DNA. The sample contains roughly 200,000 clones, 85% to 90% of them found a single time. The ten most abundant clones make up 20% to 25% of the sample.

From the cysteine through the phenylalanine, the CDR3 covers 15 amino acids. Only the CDR3 DNA is retained, 45 bases long and in frame from the first base. Relative to germline, V is missing 5 bases and J is missing 1 base, with 4 bases of the junction outside any gene match. CDR1 and CDR2 are read off the germline V gene as MNHEY and SVGAGI. Concerning this clone itself: Its antigen has not been determined. Per-base quality was not reported, and no clone a single base away is much larger than it.

Participants in the prospective study were enrolled through a virtual design, were aged about 18 to 100 years, and lived in approximately 24 United States geographic areas. In the prospective study, participants were assigned to cohorts based on the clinical history participants reported in a screening survey and a study questionnaire. In the prospective study, whole blood, serum and a nasopharyngeal or oropharyngeal swab were collected from each participant by mobile phlebotomists. Participants in the prospective study had the option to provide additional blood draws and questionnaires over a roughly two-month period. Blood samples from the prospective study were shipped frozen or at room temperature prior to DNA extraction.

Material for sequencing was PBMCs or T cells enriched from blood (not recorded which). The TCR comes from a woman in her 40s in a cohort exposed to, infected with or recovered from COVID-19 (not recorded which). Rearrangement joined TRBV6-5 to TRBJ2-3; 9 central nucleotides agree with TRBD1. The DNA reads TGTGCCAGCAGTCCACAGGGGGCCGGCACAGATACGCAGTATTTT. It translates to CASSPQGAGTDTQYF.